This TCR beta chain was captured by sequencing in a study of blood T cell repertoires in COVID-19. Across the whole study: Sample material is recorded as cDNA or gDNA derived from T cells, B-cell-depleted T cells, or PBMCs.

In the authors' methods: Nucleated cell number was recorded as an estimate derived from reference gene primer amplification. The data were produced by immunoSEQ multiplex PCR, yet TCRdb's version contains in-frame clones alone and is incomplete. The D gene and trimming were derived from the DNA, and the V and J assignments and clone size from that table. The table has about 280,000 clones, just under 90% seen once. Trimming cost V 6 bases and J 4 bases; bases outside gene matches: 10. Germline lookup yields CDR1 MNHEY and CDR2 SVGAGI. This CDR3 has 15 residues. The Seattle patients, enrolled during active infection, were followed longitudinally.

Sequencing used peripheral blood. V is TRBV6-5 and J is TRBJ1-2, with 8 bases lining up with TRBD1. The clonotype was recovered from a woman in her thirties with COVID-19, enrolled during active disease. DNA for the CDR3: TGTGCCAGCAGGGGGGTGACAGGGGATATCTATGGCTACACCTTC. Translating gives CASRGVTGDIYGYTF.